This T cell receptor (beta chain) is from a study of identical twins. Germline V lookup: CDR1 SGHDT, CDR2 YYEEEE. This CDR3 spans 15 amino acids. Trimming took 1 base from V and 4 from J; bases not matched to a gene: 6. General study results and limits: Sharing of beta out-of-frame sequences by twins showed a weaker excess.

TCRdb reprocessed the 5' RACE reads via MiXCR and lists one record per CDR3 protein. The repertoire holds some 1,700,000 distinct CDR3 sequences, with around 29% as singletons. Healthy Caucasians, and only they, were the donors. For this clonotype: Its antigen remains unidentified.

Sequencing input: cord blood. The source of this sequence is a newborn girl in good health. The J gene is TRBJ2-3, the V gene TRBV5-6; TRBD2 matches at 7 bases. CDR3 coding DNA: TGTGCCAGCAGCTTGATCGGGCGGGAGTCAGATACGCAGTATTTT. Amino acids: CASSLIGRESDTQYF.